What follows is one TCR beta chain and its context. This clonotype was detected a few times. There is no known antigen for this receptor. Per-base quality was not reported, and no clone a single base away is much larger than it. This sample was included in a study of T cell repertoires in cytomegalovirus infection (dated by TCRdb to the late 2010s). Background on the whole study: Alongside well-studied HLA-B-restricted epitopes, the peptide stimulations were aimed at recently identified HLA-C-restricted CMV epitopes, whose presentation resists viral immunomodulation. The HLA type of each donor mattered for the analysis, because public TCR beta signatures pointed to carriage of CMV infection along with the matching HLA type. Results and caveats for the whole study, not just this receptor: The ex vivo response was dominated by HLA-C-restricted CMV-specific TCR beta clonotypes, and the single most frequent clonotype in two of eight donors was supplied by these HLA-C-restricted clonotypes. In both this cohort and an independent approximately 400-donor cohort, the cumulative frequency of public TCR beta family members distinguished carriers of CMV infection plus the relevant HLA type.

These reads were obtained on an Illumina HiSeq 1500. TCRdb cleaned the public reads at Q25 with fastp, built clones with MiXCR and kept in-frame beta chains. Identical CDR3 proteins give one entry, which carries the most common genes and DNA. In all, the sample holds 250,000 to 400,000 distinct CDR3 sequences, and more than 20% of those were seen once. About 14% of the sample is held by the ten biggest clonotypes. The treatment or condition label, as the study defines it: in vitro stimulation with specific CMV peptide epitopes to enrich CMV-specific T cells. Reading the germline V gene gives CDR1 SGHVS and CDR2 FNYEAQ. The germline ends are 18 bases apart after V is trimmed by 7 bases and J by 6 bases. From the cysteine through the phenylalanine, the CDR3 covers 15 amino acids. CDR3 DNA is the only sequence kept; it has 45 bases, read in frame from the first base.

The TCR sequence derives from a human donor in good health (CMV status not recorded). Some clones in this sample may be carry-over from other donors' samples. The sequenced sample was cultured PBMCs, obtained from culture after CMV antigen stimulation. Recombination connected TRBV7-6 to TRBJ2-2; tentative D gene TRBD1, with 5 bases matching. The CDR3 loop reads CASTPGQGIPGELFF. The base sequence is TGTGCCAGCACTCCCGGCCAGGGTATTCCCGGGGAGCTGTTTTTT.